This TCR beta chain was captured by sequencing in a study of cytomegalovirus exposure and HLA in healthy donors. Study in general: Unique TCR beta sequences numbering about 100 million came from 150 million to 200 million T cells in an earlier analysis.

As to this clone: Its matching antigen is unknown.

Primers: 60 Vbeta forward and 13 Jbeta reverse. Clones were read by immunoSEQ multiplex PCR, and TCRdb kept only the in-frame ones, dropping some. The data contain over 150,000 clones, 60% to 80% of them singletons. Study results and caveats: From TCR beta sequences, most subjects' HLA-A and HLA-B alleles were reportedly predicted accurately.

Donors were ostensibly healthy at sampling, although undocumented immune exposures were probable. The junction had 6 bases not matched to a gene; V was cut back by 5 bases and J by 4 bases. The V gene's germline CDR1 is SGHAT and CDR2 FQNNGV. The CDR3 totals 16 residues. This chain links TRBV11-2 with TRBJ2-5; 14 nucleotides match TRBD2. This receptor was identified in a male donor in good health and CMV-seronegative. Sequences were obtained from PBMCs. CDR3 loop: CASSARLAGGPETQYF. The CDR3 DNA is TGTGCCAGCAGCGCAAGACTAGCGGGGGGGCCAGAGACCCAGTACTTC.